Sequencing of this T cell receptor (beta chain) was carried out in a study of untreated major depressive disorder. Findings and limits, study-wide: Generalizability is limited by the comparatively small study sample. Depressed patients' CD4+ T cells carried increased TRBV05-01 (Vbeta 5.1) usage versus control CD4+ T cells.

Remarks on this clone: The antigen is unknown.

Sequencing used immunoSEQ multiplex PCR; TCRdb keeps in-frame clones, though not all of them. The sample holds approximately 24,000 clones, roughly nine tenths seen once. CDR1 is SGHTA, CDR2 FQGNSA, per germline. This CDR3 region has 14 residues. V was clipped by 1 base and J by 4 bases, with 11 bases between them. The rearrangement links TRBV7-2 to TRBJ2-7; D tentatively reads TRBD1 or TRBD2 (5 bases each). The sequenced sample was CD4+ T cells from PBMCs. The TCR sequence derives from a woman aged 25-40 years with major depressive disorder. CDR3 region: CASSLEGTGYEQYF. The DNA of the CDR3 is TGTGCCAGCAGCTTAGAAGGGACGGGGTACGAGCAGTACTTC.